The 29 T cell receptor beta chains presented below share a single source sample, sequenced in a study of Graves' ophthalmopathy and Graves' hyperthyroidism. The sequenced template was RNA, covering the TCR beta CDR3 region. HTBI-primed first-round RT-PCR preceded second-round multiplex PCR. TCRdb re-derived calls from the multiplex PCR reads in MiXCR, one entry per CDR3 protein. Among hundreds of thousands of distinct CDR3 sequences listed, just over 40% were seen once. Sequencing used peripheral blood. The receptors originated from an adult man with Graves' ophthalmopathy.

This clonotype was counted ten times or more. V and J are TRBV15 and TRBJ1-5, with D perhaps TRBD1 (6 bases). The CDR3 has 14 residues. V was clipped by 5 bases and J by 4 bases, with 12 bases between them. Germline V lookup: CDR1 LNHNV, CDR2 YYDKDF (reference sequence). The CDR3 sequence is CATSAGRGNQPQHF. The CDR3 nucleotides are TGTGCCACCAGCGCAGGCAGGGGAAATCAGCCCCAGCATTTT.

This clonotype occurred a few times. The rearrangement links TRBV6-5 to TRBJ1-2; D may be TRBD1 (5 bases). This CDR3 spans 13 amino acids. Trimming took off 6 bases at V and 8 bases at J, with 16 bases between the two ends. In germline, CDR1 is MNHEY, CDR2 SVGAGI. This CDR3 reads CASRIGTGTGYTF. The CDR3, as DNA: TGTGCCAGCAGGATAGGTACTGGGACGGGCTACACCTTC.

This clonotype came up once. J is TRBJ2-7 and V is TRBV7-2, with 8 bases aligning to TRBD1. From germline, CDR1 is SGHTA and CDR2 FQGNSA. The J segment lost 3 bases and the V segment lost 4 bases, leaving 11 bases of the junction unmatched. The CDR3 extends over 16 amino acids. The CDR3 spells CASSSYQTGDGYEQYF. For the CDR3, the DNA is TGTGCCAGCAGCTCCTATCAGACAGGGGATGGCTACGAGCAGTACTTC.

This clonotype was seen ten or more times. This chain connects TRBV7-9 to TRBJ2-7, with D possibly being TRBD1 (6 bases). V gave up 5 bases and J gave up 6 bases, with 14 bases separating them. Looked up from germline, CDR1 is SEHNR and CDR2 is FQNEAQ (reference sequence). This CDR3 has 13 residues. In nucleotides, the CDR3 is TGTGCCAGCAGCCTCCTCAGGGGTTCCGAGCAGTACTTC. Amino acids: CASSLLRGSEQYF. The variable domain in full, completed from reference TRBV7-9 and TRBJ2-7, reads DTGVSQNPRHKITKRGQNVTFRCDPISEHNRLYWYRQTLGQGPEFLTYFQNEAQLEKSRLLSDRFSAERPKGSFSTLEIQRTEQGDSAMYLCASSLLRGSEQYFGPGTRLTVT.

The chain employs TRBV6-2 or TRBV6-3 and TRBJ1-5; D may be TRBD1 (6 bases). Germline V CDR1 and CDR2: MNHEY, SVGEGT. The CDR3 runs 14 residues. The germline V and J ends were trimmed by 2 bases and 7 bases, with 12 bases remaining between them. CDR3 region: CASSYQGKGQPQHF. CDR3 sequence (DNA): TGTGCCAGCAGTTACCAGGGGAAGGGCCAGCCCCAGCATTTT.

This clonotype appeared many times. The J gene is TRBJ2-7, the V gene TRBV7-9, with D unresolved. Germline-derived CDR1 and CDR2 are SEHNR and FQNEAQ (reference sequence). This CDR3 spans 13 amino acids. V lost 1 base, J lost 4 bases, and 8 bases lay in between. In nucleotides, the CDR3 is TGTGCCAGCAGCTTAGTGGACCCTTACGAGCAGTACTTC. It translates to CASSLVDPYEQYF.

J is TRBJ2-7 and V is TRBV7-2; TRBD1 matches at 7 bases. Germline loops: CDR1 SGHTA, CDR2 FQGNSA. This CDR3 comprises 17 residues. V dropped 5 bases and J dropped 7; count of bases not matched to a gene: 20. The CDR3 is CASSKGPRGQGLREQYF. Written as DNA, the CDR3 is TGTGCCAGCAGCAAAGGCCCTAGGGGGCAGGGGCTTAGGGAGCAGTACTTC.

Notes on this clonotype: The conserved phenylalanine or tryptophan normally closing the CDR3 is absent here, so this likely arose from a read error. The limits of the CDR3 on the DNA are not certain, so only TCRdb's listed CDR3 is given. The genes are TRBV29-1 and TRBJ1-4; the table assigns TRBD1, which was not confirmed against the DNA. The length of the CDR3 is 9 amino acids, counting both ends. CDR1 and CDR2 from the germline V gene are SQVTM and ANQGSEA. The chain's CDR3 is CSVRTGTNY.

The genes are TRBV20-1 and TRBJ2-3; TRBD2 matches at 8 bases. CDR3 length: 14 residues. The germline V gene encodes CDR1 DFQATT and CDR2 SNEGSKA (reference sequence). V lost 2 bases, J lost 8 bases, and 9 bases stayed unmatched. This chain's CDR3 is CSARTGGGVGTQYF. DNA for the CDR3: TGCAGTGCTAGAACGGGAGGGGGAGTGGGTACGCAGTATTTT.

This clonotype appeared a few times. CDR3 amino acids: CASSGGADDVMGLNYGYTF. CDR3 nucleotide sequence: TGTGCCAGCAGCGGCGGGGCGGACGACGTAATGGGCCTCAACTATGGCTACACCTTC. This rearrangement joins TRBV9 to TRBJ1-2, with a tentative D call TRBD1 (5 bases). CDR1 is SGDLS and CDR2 is YYNGEE in the germline V gene. V shed 3 bases and J shed 2 bases, with 26 bases lying between them. This CDR3 is 19 amino acids long.

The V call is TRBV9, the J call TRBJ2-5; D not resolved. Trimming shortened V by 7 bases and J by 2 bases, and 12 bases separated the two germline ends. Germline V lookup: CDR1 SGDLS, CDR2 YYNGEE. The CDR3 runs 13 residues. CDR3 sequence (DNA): TGTGCCAGCTCACCTCAAAGGCAAGAGACCCAGTACTTC. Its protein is CASSPQRQETQYF.

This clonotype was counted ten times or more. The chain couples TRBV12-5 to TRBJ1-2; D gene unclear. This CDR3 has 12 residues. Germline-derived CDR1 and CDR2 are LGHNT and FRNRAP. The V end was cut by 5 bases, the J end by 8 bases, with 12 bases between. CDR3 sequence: CASGLPLWGYTF. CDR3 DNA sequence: TGTGCTAGTGGTCTCCCCCTTTGGGGCTACACCTTC. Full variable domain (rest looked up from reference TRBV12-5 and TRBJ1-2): DARVTQTPRHKVTEMGQEVTMRCQPILGHNTVFWYRQTMMQGLELLAYFRNRAPLDDSGMPKDRFSAEMPDATLATLKIQPSEPRDSAVYFCASGLPLWGYTFGSGTRLTVV.

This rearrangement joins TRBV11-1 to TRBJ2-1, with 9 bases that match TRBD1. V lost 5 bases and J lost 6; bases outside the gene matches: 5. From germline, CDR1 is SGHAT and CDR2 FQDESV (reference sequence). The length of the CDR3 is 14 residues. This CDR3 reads CASSTRTGVNEQFF. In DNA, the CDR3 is TGTGCCAGCAGCACCCGGACAGGGGTCAATGAGCAGTTCTTC.

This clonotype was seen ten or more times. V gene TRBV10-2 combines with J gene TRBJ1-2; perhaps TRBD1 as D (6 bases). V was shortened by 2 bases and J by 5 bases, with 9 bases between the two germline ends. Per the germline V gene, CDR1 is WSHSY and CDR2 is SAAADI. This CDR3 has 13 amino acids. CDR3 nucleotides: TGCGCCAGCAGTGAGGGGACAACGTATGGCTACACCTTC. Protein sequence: CASSEGTTYGYTF.

This chain's CDR3 is CASSEVDRETQYF. The DNA of the CDR3 is TGTGCCAGCAGTGAAGTGGACCGAGAGACCCAGTACTTC. The V call is TRBV6-5, the J call TRBJ2-5; D is unresolved. Germline loops: CDR1 MNHEY, CDR2 SVGAGI. The CDR3 has 13 residues. V gave up 5 bases and J gave up 4 bases, with 11 bases separating them.

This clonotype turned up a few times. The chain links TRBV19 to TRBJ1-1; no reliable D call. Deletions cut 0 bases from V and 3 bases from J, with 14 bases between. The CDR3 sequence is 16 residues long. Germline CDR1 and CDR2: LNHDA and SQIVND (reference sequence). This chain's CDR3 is CASSIDLGVGDTEAFF. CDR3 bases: TGTGCCAGTAGTATAGATCTGGGAGTTGGTGACACTGAAGCTTTCTTT.

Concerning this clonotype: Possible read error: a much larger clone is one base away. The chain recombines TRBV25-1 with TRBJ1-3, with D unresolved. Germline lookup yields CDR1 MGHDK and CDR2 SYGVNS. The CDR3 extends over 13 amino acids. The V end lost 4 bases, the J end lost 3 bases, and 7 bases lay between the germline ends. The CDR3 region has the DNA TGTGCCAGCAGTGCCCACTATGGAAACACCATATATTTT. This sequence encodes CASSAHYGNTIYF.

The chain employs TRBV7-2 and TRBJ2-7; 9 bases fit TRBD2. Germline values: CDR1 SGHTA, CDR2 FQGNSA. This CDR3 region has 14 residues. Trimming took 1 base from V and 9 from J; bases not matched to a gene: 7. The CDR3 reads CASSLVAGGRGQYF. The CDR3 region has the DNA TGTGCCAGCAGCTTAGTGGCGGGGGGGCGCGGGCAGTACTTC.

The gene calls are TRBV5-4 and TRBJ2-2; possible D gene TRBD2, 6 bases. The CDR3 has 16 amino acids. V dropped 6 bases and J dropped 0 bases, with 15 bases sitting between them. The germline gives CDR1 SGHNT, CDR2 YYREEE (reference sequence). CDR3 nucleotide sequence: TGTGCCAGCACCACCGTTAGCGGCTCGAACACCGGGGAGCTGTTTTTT. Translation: CASTTVSGSNTGELFF.

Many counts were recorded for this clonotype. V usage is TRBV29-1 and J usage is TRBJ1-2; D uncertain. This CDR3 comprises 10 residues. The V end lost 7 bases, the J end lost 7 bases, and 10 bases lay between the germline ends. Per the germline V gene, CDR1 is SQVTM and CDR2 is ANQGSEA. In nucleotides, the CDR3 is TGCAGCGCCAGTGGTGTTGGCTACACCTTC. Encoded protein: CSASGVGYTF.

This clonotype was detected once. CDR3 nucleotide sequence: TGCAGCGTATACTGGATGAGGGCCCCACACGGCTACACCTTC. Amino acids: CSVYWMRAPHGYTF. This sequence joins TRBV29-1 and TRBJ1-2; D not resolved. With 6 bases removed from V and 8 bases from J, the gap between germline ends came to 22 bases. There are 14 residues in the CDR3. CDR1 and CDR2 (germline): SQVTM, ANQGSEA.

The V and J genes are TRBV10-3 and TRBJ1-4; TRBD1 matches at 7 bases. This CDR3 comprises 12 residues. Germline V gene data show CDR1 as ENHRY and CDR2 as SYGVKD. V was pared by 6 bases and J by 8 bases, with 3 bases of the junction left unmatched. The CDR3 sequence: CAIRQGSEKLFF. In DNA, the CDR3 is TGTGCCATCAGACAGGGGAGCGAAAAACTGTTTTTT.

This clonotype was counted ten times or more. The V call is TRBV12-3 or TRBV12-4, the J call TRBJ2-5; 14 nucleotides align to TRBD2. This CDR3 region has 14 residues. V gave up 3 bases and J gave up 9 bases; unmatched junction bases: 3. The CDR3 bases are TGTGCCAGCAGTTTCGAGGGACTAGCGGGAGCCCAGTACTTC. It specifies CASSFEGLAGAQYF.

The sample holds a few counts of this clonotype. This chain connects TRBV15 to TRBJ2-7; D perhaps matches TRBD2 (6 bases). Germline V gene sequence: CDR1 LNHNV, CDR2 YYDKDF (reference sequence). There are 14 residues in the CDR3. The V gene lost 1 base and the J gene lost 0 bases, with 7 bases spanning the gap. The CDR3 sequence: CATSRARGSYEQYF. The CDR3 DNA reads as TGTGCCACCAGCAGAGCGCGGGGCTCCTACGAGCAGTACTTC.

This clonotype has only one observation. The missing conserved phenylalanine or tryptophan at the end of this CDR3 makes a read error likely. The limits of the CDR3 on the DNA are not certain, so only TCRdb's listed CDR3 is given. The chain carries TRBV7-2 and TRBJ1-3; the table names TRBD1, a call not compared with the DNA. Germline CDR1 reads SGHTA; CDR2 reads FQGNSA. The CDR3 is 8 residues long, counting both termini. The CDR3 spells CASSPTGA.

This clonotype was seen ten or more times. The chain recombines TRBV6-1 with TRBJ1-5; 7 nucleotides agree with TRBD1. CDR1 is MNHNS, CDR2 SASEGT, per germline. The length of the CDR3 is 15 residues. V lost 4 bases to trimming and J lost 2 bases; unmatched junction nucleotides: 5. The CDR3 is CASSVDRVGNQPQHF. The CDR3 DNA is TGTGCCAGCAGTGTTGACAGGGTCGGCAATCAGCCCCAGCATTTT.

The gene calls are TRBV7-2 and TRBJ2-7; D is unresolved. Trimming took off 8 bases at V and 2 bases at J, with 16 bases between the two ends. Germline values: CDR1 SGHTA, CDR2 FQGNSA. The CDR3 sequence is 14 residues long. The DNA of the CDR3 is TGTGCCAGCTCACCAGTCGACGGAACCTACGAGCAGTACTTC. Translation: CASSPVDGTYEQYF.

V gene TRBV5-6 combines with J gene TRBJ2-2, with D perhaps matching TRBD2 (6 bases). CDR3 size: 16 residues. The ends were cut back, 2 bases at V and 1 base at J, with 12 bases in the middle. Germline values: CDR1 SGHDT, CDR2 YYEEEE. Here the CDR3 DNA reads TGTGCCAGCAGCTTCGACGAAGCGGGGAACACCGGGGAGCTGTTTTTT. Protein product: CASSFDEAGNTGELFF.

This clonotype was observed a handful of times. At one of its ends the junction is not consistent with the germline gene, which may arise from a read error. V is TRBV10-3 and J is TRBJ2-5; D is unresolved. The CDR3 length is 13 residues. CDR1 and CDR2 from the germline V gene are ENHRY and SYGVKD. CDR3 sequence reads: CASSFLNRETQYF. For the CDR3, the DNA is TGTGCCAGCAGTTTCCTGAACCGGGAGACCCAGTACTTC.